The rows below give T cell receptor beta chains drawn from one sample of a study of OX40 agonist ivuxolimab in advanced cancers. TCRdb's copy holds only in-frame clones and misses some; the assay was immunoSEQ multiplex PCR. The repertoire has 75,000 to 100,000 clones, under 90% of them found once; the top ten carry around 5.8%. The sample here was CD4+ or CD8+ T cells sorted from blood, taken in a trial of the OX40 agonist ivuxolimab. The receptor source for this set is an adult with an advanced solid tumor such as melanoma, head and neck, liver or kidney cancer. The CDR3 runs from the conserved cysteine through the conserved F or W. The D gene is left open where the match is weak. Not every row has a clone size; where given, it reads once, few, many or a size class.

>few|NA|TRBJ2-7|TRBV7-7
CASSPIGGGEQYF
TGTGCCAGCAGCCCAATCGGGGGCGGCGAGCAGTACTTC
>NA|NA|TRBJ1-3|TRBV5-1
CASSLGPKGSGNTIYF
TGCGCCAGCAGCTTGGGCCCGAAGGGTTCTGGAAACACCATATATTTT
>NA|TRBD2|TRBJ2-7|TRBV5-6
CASSLILSGRAEFEQYF
TGTGCCAGCAGCTTGATCCTCAGCGGGAGGGCCGAGTTCGAGCAGTACTTC
>NA|TRBD1|TRBJ2-2|TRBV6-5
CASRPGTGGAGELFF
TGTGCCAGCAGGCCCGGGACAGGGGGCGCCGGGGAGCTGTTTTTT
>NA|NA|TRBJ2-7|TRBV14
CASSQGVSALQYF
TGTGCCAGCAGCCAAGGGGTTAGCGCCCTACAGTACTTC
>NA|NA|TRBJ1-5|TRBV2
CASSEEVVGNQPQHF
TGTGCCAGCAGCGAAGAGGTGGTGGGCAATCAGCCCCAGCATTTT
>once|NA|TRBJ2-7|TRBV4-2
CASSQVGGAGYEQYF
TGTGCCAGCAGCCAAGTTGGGGGGGCAGGCTACGAGCAGTACTTC
>NA|TRBD2|TRBJ2-1|TRBV9
CASSPRLAGGYNEQFF
TGTGCCAGCAGCCCCAGACTAGCGGGAGGGTACAATGAGCAGTTCTTC
>NA|TRBD2|TRBJ2-5|TRBV7-2
CASSLIGRAGETQYF
TGTGCCAGCAGCTTAATCGGGAGGGCCGGGGAGACCCAGTACTTC
>NA|NA|TRBJ1-2|TRBV4-3
CASSPQNGQWGNYGYTF
TGCGCCAGCAGCCCCCAGAATGGACAGTGGGGAAACTATGGCTACACCTTC
>NA|NA|TRBJ1-2|TRBV4-3
CASSQDGQAYGYTF
TGCGCCAGCAGCCAAGATGGGCAGGCCTATGGCTACACCTTC
>NA|TRBD2|TRBJ2-7|TRBV7-2
CASSRPGLAGWREQYF
TGTGCCAGCAGCCGTCCGGGACTAGCGGGATGGAGAGAGCAGTACTTC
>NA|TRBD1|TRBJ1-1|TRBV25-1
CASRDQRTGGTEAFF
TGTGCCAGCAGGGATCAGCGGACAGGGGGCACTGAAGCTTTCTTT
>NA|NA|TRBJ2-2|TRBV5-6
CASTYNTGELFF
TGTGCCAGCACCTATAACACCGGGGAGCTGTTTTTT
>NA|NA|TRBJ2-7|TRBV4-3
CASSQGLQATYEQYF
TGCGCCAGCAGCCAAGGACTCCAGGCAACCTACGAGCAGTACTTC
>few|NA|TRBJ2-2|TRBV19
CASSIRWEVGELFF
TGTGCCAGTAGTATAAGGTGGGAGGTAGGGGAGCTGTTTTTT
>NA|TRBD2|TRBJ2-7|TRBV6-5
CASRTGGGAYEQYF
TGTGCCAGCAGGACAGGCGGGGGGGCGTACGAGCAGTACTTC
>NA|NA|TRBJ1-3|TRBV4-1
CASSQFDQRTGNTIYF
TGCGCCAGCAGCCAATTTGATCAGCGAACTGGAAACACCATATATTTT
>NA|NA|TRBJ1-2|TRBV9
CASSPSAGAGGYTF
TGTGCCAGCAGCCCCTCGGCGGGGGCTGGAGGCTACACCTTC
>NA|TRBD2|TRBJ2-1|TRBV15
CATSRERVSSGLYNEQFF
TGTGCCACCAGCAGAGAGAGGGTTTCTAGCGGGCTCTACAATGAGCAGTTCTTC
>many|NA|TRBJ1-4|TRBV29-1
CSVLGSVNEKLFF
TGCAGCGTCCTTGGCAGTGTTAATGAAAAACTGTTTTTT
>NA|NA|TRBJ1-5|TRBV6-5
CASSLSTGNQPQHF
TGTGCCAGTTCTTTATCGACAGGCAATCAGCCCCAGCATTTT
>NA|NA|TRBJ2-7|TRBV6-1
CASSPSEYEQYF
TGTGCCAGCAGTCCTAGCGAGTACGAGCAGTACTTC
>NA|TRBD1|TRBJ2-7|TRBV6-5
CASSYRKIDRVGEQYF
TGTGCCAGCAGTTACCGAAAGATTGACAGGGTAGGGGAGCAGTACTTC